Listed here are 9 T cell receptor beta chains from one sample, sequenced in a study of Graves' ophthalmopathy and Graves' hyperthyroidism. Amplification targeted the TCR beta CDR3 regions, with RNA transcripts as the source material. HTBI-primed first-round RT-PCR preceded second-round multiplex PCR. A single record per CDR3 protein comes from TCRdb applying MiXCR to the multiplex PCR reads. The data contain approximately 700,000 distinct CDR3 sequences, roughly 39% of them singletons. Sequenced input: peripheral blood. These receptors originate from an adult man with Graves' ophthalmopathy.

This clonotype came up many times. This sequence joins TRBV2 and TRBJ2-5, with D perhaps matching TRBD2 (6 bases). The V end lost 6 bases, the J end lost 4 bases, and 12 bases lay between the germline ends. CDR3 size: 13 residues. Germline assignment: CDR1 SNHLY and CDR2 FYNNEI. In DNA form, the CDR3 reads TGTGCCAGCAGGGCGGGACTCGTAGAGACCCAGTACTTC. This codes for CASRAGLVETQYF.

This clonotype was seen at least ten times. The chain links TRBV20-1 to TRBJ1-5; 8 bases line up with TRBD1. Germline loops: CDR1 DFQATT, CDR2 SNEGSKA (reference sequence). V lost 0 bases, J lost 5 bases, and 6 bases stayed unmatched. This CDR3 has 15 residues. The CDR3 DNA reads TGCAGTGCTAGAGATGGCAGGGGGCTGGATCAGCCCCAGCATTTT. Translation: CSARDGRGLDQPQHF.

In its sample, this clonotype was seen a few times. The chain uses TRBV6-5 and TRBJ1-2; D may be TRBD1 (5 bases). With 0 bases removed from V and 3 bases from J, the gap between germline ends came to 8 bases. Germline assignment: CDR1 MNHEY and CDR2 SVGAGI. The CDR3 runs to 14 residues. The CDR3 region is CASSYSVRDYGYTF. In nucleotides, the CDR3 is TGTGCCAGCAGTTACTCGGTCAGGGACTATGGCTACACCTTC.

V and J are TRBV7-2 and TRBJ2-5, with TRBD2 identical over 7 bases. The germline gives CDR1 SGHTA, CDR2 FQGNSA. J lost 1 base, V lost 5 bases, and 10 bases had no gene match. The CDR3 runs to 16 residues. CDR3 sequence reads: CASSPSQAGFQETQYF. The DNA of the CDR3 is TGTGCCAGCAGCCCGAGTCAAGCGGGGTTCCAAGAGACCCAGTACTTC.

This clonotype was picked up many times. This sequence joins TRBV12-3 or TRBV12-4 and TRBJ2-7, with 9 bases that match TRBD1. With 8 bases clipped from V and 4 bases from J, the junction kept 6 bases outside the gene matches. The CDR3 spans 13 residues. In nucleotides, the CDR3 is TGTGCCAGCGGGTCCGGGACAGGGTACGAGCAGTACTTC. This codes for CASGSGTGYEQYF.

This clonotype was found many times. V gene TRBV11-2 combines with J gene TRBJ1-1; a weak D match, TRBD1 (5 bases). Germline V gives CDR1 SGHAT, CDR2 FQNNGV. V was pared by 5 bases and J by 7 bases, with 17 bases between. This CDR3 region has 14 residues. This chain's CDR3 is CASSLGARGSEAFF. For the CDR3, the DNA is TGTGCCAGCAGCCTTGGGGCTAGGGGCAGTGAAGCTTTCTTT.

This clonotype was found many times. This chain uses TRBV19 with TRBJ2-5, with 7 bases that match TRBD2. The CDR3 length is 13 residues. The ends lost 3 bases at V and 5 bases at J; junction bases unmatched: 3. CDR1 LNHDA and CDR2 SQIVND come from the germline V gene (reference sequence). In DNA, the CDR3 is TGTGCCAGTAGTATTCGCGGGAGTGAGACCCAGTACTTC. Its protein is CASSIRGSETQYF.

The chain couples TRBV24-1 to TRBJ1-5; D ambiguous. The CDR3 is 15 residues long. Germline lookup yields CDR1 KGHDR and CDR2 SFDVKD. The V gene lost 3 bases and the J gene lost 3 bases, with 11 bases spanning the gap. The CDR3 nucleotides read TGTGCCACCAGTGATCCTGGAGGATTCAATCAGCCCCAGCATTTT. It specifies CATSDPGGFNQPQHF.

The rearrangement joins TRBV7-9 to TRBJ1-4; TRBD1 matches 9 bases. The ends lost 0 bases at V and 7 bases at J; junction bases unmatched: 9. In germline, CDR1 is SEHNR, CDR2 FQNEAQ (reference sequence). The CDR3 covers 17 residues. CDR3 region: CASSLARTGATGEKLFF. DNA of the CDR3: TGTGCCAGCAGCTTAGCCAGGACAGGGGCGACTGGTGAAAAACTGTTTTTT.